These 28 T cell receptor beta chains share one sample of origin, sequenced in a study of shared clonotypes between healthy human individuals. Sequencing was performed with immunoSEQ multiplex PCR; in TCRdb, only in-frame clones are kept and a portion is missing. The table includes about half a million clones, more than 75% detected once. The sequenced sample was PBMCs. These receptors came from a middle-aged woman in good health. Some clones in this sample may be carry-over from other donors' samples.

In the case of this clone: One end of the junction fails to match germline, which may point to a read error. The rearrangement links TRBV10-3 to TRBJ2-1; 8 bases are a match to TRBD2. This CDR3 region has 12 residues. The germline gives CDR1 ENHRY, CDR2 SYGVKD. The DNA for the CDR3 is TGTGCCATCAGTGATGCAGCGGGAGTTCATATCTTC. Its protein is CAISDAAGVHIF.

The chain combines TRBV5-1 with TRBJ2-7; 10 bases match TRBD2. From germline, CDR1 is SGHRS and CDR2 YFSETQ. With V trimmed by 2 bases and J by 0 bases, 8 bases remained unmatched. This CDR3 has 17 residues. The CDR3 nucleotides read TGCGCCAGCAGCTTTAGACTAGCGGGTGCAAACTCCTACGAGCAGTACTTC. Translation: CASSFRLAGANSYEQYF.

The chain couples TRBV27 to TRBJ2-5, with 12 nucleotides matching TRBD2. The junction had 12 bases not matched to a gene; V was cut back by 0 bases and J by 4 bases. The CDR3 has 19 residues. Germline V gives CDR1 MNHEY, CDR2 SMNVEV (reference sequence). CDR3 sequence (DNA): TGTGCCAGCAGTTTATCTTCGTCCCGACTAGCGGGAGTGTCAGAGACCCAGTACTTC. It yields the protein CASSLSSSRLAGVSETQYF.

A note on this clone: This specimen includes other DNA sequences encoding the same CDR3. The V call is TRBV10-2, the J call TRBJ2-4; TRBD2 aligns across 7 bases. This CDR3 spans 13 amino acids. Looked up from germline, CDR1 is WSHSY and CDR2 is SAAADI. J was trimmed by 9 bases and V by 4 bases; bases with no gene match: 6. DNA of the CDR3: TGCGCCAGCAGTGGGACTAGGCAAGCCATTCAGTACTTC. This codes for CASSGTRQAIQYF.

The CDR3: CASSLGPSGSLQETQYF. CDR3 bases: TGCGCCAGCAGCTTGGGGCCTAGCGGGAGTCTCCAAGAGACCCAGTACTTC. The chain links TRBV5-1 to TRBJ2-5; 10 bases match TRBD2. J gave up 1 base and V 0 bases, and 6 bases lay outside the gene matches. Germline V lookup: CDR1 SGHRS, CDR2 YFSETQ. The CDR3 totals 17 residues.

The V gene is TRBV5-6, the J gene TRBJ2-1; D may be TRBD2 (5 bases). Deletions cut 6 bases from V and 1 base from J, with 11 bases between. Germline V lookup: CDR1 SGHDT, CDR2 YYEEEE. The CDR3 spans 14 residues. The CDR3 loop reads CASNGGLSYNEQFF. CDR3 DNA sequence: TGTGCCAGCAACGGCGGGTTGTCCTACAATGAGCAGTTCTTC.

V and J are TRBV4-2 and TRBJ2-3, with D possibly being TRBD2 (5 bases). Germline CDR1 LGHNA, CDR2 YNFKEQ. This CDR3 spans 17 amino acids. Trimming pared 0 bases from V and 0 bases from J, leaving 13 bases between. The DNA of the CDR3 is TGTGCCAGCAGCCAAGATCGAGCTAGCCCGAGCACAGATACGCAGTATTTT. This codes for CASSQDRASPSTDTQYF.

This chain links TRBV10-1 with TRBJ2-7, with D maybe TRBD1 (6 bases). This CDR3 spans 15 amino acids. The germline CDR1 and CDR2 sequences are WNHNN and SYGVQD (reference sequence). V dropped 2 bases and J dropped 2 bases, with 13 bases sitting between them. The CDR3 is CASSETSRGTYEQYF. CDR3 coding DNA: TGCGCCAGCAGTGAGACCTCCAGGGGTACCTACGAGCAGTACTTC.

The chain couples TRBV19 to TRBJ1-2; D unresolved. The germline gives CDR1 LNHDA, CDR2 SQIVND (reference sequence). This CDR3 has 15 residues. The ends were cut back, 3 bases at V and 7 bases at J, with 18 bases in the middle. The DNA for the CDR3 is TGTGCCAGTAGTATCGGGAACAGCCGCGTGGGTGGCTACACCTTC. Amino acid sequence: CASSIGNSRVGGYTF. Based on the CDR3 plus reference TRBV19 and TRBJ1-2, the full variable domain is DGGITQSPKYLFRKEGQNVTLSCEQNLNHDAMYWYRQDPGQGLRLIYYSQIVNDFQKGDIAEGYSVSREKKESFPLTVTSAQKNPTAFYLCASSIGNSRVGGYTFGSGTRLTVV.

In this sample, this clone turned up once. CDR3 region: CASSQEGGGNQETQYF. CDR3 nucleotide sequence: TGTGCCAGCAGCCAAGAAGGGGGAGGTAACCAAGAGACCCAGTACTTC. The chain joins TRBV4-2 to TRBJ2-5; either TRBD1 or TRBD2 may fit D (6 bases each). CDR3 length: 16 amino acids. Germline values: CDR1 LGHNA, CDR2 YNFKEQ. Between the trimmed V and J ends, which lost 0 bases and 0 bases, there was a span of 11 bases.

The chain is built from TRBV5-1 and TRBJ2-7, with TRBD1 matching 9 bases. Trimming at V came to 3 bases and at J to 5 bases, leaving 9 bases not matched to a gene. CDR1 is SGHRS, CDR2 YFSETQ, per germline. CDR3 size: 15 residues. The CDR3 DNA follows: TGCGCCAGCAGCTCCGCCGGGACAGGGCTTAACGAGCAGTACTTC. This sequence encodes CASSSAGTGLNEQYF.

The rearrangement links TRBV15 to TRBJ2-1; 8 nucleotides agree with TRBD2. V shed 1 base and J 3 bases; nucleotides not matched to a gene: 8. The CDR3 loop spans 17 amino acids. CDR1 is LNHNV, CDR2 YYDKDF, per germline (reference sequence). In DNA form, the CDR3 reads TGTGCCACCAGCAGAGGGGTCCTAGCGGGCCACTACAATGAGCAGTTCTTC. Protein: CATSRGVLAGHYNEQFF. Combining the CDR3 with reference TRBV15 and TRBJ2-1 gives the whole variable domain DAMVIQNPRYQVTQFGKPVTLSCSQTLNHNVMYWYQQKSSQAPKLLFHYYDKDFNNEADTPDNFQSRRPNTSFCFLDIRSPGLGDTAMYLCATSRGVLAGHYNEQFFGPGTRLTVL.

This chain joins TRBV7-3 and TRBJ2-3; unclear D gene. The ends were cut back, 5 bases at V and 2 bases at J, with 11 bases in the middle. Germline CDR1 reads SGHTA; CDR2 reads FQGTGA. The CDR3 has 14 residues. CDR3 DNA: TGTGCCAGCAGCCCTACCAGCTCCACAGATACGCAGTATTTT. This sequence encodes CASSPTSSTDTQYF.

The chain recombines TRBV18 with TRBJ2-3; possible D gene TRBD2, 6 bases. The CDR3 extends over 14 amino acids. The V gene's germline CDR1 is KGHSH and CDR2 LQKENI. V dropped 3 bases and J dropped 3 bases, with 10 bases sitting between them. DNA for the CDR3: TGTGCCAGCTCACCGGTTGCGGGAACAGATACGCAGTATTTT. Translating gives CASSPVAGTDTQYF.

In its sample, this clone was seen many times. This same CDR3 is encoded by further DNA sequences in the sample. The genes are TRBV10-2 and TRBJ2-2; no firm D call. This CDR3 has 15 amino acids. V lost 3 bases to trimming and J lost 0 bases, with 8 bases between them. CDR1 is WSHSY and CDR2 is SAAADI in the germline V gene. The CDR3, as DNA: TGCGCCAGCAGTGATGGTCTAACGAACACCGGGGAGCTGTTTTTT. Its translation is CASSDGLTNTGELFF.

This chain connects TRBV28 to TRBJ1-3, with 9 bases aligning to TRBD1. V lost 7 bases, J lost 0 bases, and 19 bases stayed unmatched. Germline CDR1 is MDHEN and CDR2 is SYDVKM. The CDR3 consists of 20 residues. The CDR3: CASISPWGTGTIHSGNTIYF. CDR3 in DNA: TGTGCCAGCATCTCCCCCTGGGGGACAGGGACCATCCACTCTGGAAACACCATATATTTT.

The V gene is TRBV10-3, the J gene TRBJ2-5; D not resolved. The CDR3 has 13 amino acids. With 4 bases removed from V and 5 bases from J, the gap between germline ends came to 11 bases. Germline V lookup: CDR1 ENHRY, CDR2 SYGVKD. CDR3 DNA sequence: TGTGCCATCAGTGTTGGCAGTTGGGAGACCCAGTACTTC. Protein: CAISVGSWETQYF.

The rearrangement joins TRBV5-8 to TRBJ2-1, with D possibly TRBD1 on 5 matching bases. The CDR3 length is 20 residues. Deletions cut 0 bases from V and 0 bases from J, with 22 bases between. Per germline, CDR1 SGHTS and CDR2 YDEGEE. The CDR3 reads CASSLAGRVFGEPSYNEQFF. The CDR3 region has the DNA TGTGCCAGCAGCTTGGCCGGCAGGGTATTTGGGGAACCCTCCTACAATGAGCAGTTCTTC.

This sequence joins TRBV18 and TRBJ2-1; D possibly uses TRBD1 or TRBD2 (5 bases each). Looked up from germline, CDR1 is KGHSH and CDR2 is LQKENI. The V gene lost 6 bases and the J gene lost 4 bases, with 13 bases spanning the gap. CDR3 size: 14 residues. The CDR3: CASSSGPQYNEQFF. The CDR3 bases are TGTGCCAGCTCCTCGGGGCCGCAGTACAATGAGCAGTTCTTC.

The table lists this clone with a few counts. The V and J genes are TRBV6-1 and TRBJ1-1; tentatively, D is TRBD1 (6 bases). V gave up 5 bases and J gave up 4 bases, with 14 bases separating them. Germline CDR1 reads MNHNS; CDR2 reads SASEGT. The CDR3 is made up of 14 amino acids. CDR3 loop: CASSIEGGSTEAFF. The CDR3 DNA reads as TGTGCCAGCAGTATTGAAGGGGGTAGCACTGAAGCTTTCTTT.

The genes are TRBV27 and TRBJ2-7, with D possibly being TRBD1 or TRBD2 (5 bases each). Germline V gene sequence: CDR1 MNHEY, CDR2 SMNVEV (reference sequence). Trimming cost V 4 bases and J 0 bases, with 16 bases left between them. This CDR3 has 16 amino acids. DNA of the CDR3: TGTGCCAGCAGTTCAAGGGACCCGCTAAGCTCCTACGAGCAGTACTTC. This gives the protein CASSSRDPLSSYEQYF.

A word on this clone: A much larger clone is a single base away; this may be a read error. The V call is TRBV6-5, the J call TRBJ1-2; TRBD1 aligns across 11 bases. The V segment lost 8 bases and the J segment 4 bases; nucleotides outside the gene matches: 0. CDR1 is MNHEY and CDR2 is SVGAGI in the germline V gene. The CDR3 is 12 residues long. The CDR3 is CASGTGGYGYTF. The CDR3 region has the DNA TGTGCCAGCGGGACAGGGGGCTATGGCTACACCTTC.

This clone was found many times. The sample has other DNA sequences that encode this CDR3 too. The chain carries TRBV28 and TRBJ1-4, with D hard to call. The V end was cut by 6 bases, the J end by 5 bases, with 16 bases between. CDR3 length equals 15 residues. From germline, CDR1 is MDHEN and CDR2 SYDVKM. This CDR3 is CASSRAGPGNEKLFF. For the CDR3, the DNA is TGTGCCAGCAGCCGGGCCGGGCCGGGGAATGAAAAACTGTTTTTT.

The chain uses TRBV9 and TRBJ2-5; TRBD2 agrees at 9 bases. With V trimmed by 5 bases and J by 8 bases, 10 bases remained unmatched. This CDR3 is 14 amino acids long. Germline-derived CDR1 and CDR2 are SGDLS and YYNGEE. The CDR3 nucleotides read TGTGCCAGCAGTGCGGGAGGGTCCTTGGTAACCCAGTACTTC. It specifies CASSAGGSLVTQYF.

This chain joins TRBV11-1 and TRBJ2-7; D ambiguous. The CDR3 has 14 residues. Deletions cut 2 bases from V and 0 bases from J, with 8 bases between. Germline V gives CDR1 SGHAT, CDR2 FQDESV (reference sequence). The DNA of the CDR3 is TGTGCCAGCAGCTTAAGCAGAATCTCCTACGAGCAGTACTTC. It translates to CASSLSRISYEQYF.

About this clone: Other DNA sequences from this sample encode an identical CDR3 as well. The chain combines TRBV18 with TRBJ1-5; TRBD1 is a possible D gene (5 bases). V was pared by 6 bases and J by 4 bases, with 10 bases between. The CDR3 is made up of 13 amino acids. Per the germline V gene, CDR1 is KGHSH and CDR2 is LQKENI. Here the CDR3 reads CASSPDSNQPQHF. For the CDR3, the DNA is TGTGCCAGCTCCCCTGACAGTAATCAGCCCCAGCATTTT.

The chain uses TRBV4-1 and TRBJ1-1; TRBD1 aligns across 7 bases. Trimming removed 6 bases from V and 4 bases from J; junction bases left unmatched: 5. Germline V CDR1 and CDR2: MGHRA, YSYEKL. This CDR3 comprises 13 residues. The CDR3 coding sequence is TGCGCCAGCAGAGACAGGGCGAGCACTGAAGCTTTCTTT. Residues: CASRDRASTEAFF.

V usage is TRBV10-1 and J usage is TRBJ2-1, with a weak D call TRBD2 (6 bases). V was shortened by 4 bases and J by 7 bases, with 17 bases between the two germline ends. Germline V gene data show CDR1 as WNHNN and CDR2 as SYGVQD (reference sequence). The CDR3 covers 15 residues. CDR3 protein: CASSARDSHSNEQFF. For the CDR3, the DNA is TGCGCCAGCAGTGCCCGGGACTCGCACAGTAATGAGCAGTTCTTC.